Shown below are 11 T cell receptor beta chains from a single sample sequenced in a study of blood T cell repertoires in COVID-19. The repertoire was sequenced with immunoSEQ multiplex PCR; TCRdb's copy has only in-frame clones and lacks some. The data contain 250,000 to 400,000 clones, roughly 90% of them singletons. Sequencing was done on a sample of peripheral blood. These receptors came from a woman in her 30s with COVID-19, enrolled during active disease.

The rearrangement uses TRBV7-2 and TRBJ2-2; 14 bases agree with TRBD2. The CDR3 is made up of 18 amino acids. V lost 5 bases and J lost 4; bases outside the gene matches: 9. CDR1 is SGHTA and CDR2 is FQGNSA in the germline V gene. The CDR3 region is CASSQGLAGVRGTGELFF. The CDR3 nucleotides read TGTGCCAGCAGCCAGGGACTAGCGGGAGTGCGTGGCACCGGGGAGCTGTTTTTT.

CDR3 coding DNA: TGTGCCAGCAGCATGAGTCAGGGCCCACTGTTTTTT. Protein product: CASSMSQGPLFF. The chain joins TRBV7-9 to TRBJ2-2, with D perhaps TRBD1 (5 bases). The CDR3 is 12 residues long. From germline, CDR1 is SEHNR and CDR2 FQNEAQ (reference sequence). V was trimmed by 5 bases and J by 14 bases, leaving 15 bases between them.

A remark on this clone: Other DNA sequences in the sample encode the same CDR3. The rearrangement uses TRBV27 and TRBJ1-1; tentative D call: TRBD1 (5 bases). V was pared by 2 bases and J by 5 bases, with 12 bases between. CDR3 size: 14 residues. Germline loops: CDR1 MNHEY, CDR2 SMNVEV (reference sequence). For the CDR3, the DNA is TGTGCCAGCAGTTTACGGCAGGGATATACTGAAGCTTTCTTT. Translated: CASSLRQGYTEAFF.

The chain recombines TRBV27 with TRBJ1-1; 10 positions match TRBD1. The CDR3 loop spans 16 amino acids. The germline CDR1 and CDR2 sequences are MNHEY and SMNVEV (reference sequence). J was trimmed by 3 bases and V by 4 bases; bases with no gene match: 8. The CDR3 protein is CASSWDRGTVDTEAFF. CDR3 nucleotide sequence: TGTGCCAGCAGTTGGGACAGGGGAACGGTAGACACTGAAGCTTTCTTT.

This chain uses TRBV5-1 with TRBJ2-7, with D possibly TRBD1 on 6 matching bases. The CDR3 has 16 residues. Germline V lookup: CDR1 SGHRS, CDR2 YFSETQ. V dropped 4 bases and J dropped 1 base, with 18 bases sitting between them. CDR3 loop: CASSAYSQGLSYEQYF. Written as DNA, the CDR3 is TGCGCCAGCAGCGCCTATTCACAGGGCTTATCCTACGAGCAGTACTTC.

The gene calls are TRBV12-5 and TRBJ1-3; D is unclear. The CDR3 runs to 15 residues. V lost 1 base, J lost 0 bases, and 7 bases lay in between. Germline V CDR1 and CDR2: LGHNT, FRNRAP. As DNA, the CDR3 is TGTGCTAGTGGTTTGGGCCAGTCCTCTGGAAACACCATATATTTT. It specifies CASGLGQSSGNTIYF.

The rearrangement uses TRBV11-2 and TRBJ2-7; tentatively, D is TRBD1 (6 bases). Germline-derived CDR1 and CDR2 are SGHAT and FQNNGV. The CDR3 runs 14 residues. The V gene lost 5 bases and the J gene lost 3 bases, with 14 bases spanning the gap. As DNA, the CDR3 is TGTGCCAGCAGCGGAGGACAGAGACTCTACGAGCAGTACTTC. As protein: CASSGGQRLYEQYF.

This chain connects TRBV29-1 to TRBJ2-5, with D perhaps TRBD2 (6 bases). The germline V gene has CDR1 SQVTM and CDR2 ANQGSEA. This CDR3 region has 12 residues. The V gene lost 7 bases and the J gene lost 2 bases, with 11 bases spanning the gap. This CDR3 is CSGMGLQETQYF. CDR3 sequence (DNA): TGCAGCGGGATGGGACTTCAAGAGACCCAGTACTTC. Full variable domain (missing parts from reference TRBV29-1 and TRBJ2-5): SAVISQKPSRDICQRGTSLTIQCQVDSQVTMMFWYRQQPGQSLTLIATANQGSEATYESGFVIDKFPISRPNLTFSTLTVSNMSPEDSSIYLCSGMGLQETQYFGPGTRLLVL.

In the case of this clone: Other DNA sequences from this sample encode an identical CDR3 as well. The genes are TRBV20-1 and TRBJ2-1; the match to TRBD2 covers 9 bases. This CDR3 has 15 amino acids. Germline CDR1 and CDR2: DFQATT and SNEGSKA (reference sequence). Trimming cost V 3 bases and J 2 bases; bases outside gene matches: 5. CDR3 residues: CSASRASGAYNEQFF. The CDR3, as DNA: TGCAGTGCTAGTAGGGCTAGCGGGGCCTACAATGAGCAGTTCTTC.

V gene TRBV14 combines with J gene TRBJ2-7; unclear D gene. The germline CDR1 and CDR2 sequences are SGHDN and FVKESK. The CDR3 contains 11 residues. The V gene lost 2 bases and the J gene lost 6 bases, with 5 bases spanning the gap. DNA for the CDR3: TGTGCCAGCAGCCAAATGGCCGAGCAGTACTTC. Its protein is CASSQMAEQYF.

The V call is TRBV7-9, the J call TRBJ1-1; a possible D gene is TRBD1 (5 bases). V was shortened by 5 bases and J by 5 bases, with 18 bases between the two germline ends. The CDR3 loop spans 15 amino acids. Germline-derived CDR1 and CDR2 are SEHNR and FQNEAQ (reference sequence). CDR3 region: CASSPLRREGTEAFF. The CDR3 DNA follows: TGTGCCAGCAGCCCACTTCGGAGGGAGGGGACTGAAGCTTTCTTT.